The sequence of this TCR beta chain was determined in a study of identical twins. Study results and limitations: The more abundant beta clonotypes in cord blood had fewer insertions, and memory repertoires did not show this.

TCRdb processed the 5' RACE reads anew with MiXCR; each CDR3 protein has one entry. The sample lists approximately 210,000 distinct CDR3 sequences, 5.5% to 7.5% occurring once. This clonotype showed up just a few times. Its antigen is not identified. Germline values: CDR1 SGHRS, CDR2 YFSETQ. The CDR3 length is 14 residues. V dropped 0 bases and J dropped 8 bases, with 12 bases sitting between them. The same data also contributed to another study, on T cells expressing NK-cell markers.

The receptor comes from a woman under 30 in good health. The genes are TRBV5-1 and TRBJ2-1, with D possibly being TRBD2 (5 bases). Sequenced sample: CD8+ T cells sorted from blood. CDR3 amino acids: CASSLALESDEQFF. The DNA of the CDR3 is TGCGCCAGCAGCTTGGCACTAGAGTCGGATGAGCAGTTCTTC.